Below, 17 T cell receptor beta chains from the same sample are listed, as sequenced in a study of shared clonotypes between healthy human individuals. Only in-frame clones appear in the TCRdb table, and some are missing; sequencing was by immunoSEQ multiplex PCR. Among 1.6 million or so clones, 98% were seen once, and the ten largest hold 0.36%. The specimen sequenced was naive CD4+ T cells sorted from blood. Subset: CD45RA+ positively selected. The receptors were gathered from a man aged 25-45 years in good health.

The chain joins TRBV18 to TRBJ1-1; TRBD1 agrees at 7 bases. This CDR3 has 15 amino acids. Germline V gene sequence: CDR1 KGHSH, CDR2 LQKENI. V shed 6 bases and J 2 bases; nucleotides not matched to a gene: 9. The DNA for the CDR3 is TGTGCCAGCTCCCAGGACAGGTTAGAAAACACTGAAGCTTTCTTT. This gives the protein CASSQDRLENTEAFF.

There are a few counts of this clone. The chain recombines TRBV5-1 with TRBJ1-2; the D gene is possibly TRBD1 (6 bases). Trimming took off 0 bases at V and 7 bases at J, with 10 bases between the two ends. Germline V gene lookup returns CDR1 SGHRS and CDR2 YFSETQ. The CDR3 length is 13 residues. The CDR3 loop is CASSLGTVPGYTF. CDR3 nucleotides: TGCGCCAGCAGCTTGGGGACAGTTCCTGGCTACACCTTC.

This chain links TRBV9 with TRBJ2-1; 12 positions agree with TRBD2. This CDR3 has 17 amino acids. In germline, CDR1 is SGDLS, CDR2 YYNGEE. The V and J ends lost 0 bases and 14 bases, in that order; junction bases with no gene match: 15. The DNA of the CDR3 is TGTGCCAGCAGCGTAGGCTCTAGCGGGAGGGCTGTCCATGGGGAGTTCTTC. This codes for CASSVGSSGRAVHGEFF.

Here the CDR3 reads CASTRRGTHYGYTF. The DNA for the CDR3 is TGTGCCAGTACCCGTCGAGGGACCCACTATGGCTACACCTTC. The J gene is TRBJ1-2, the V gene TRBV19; TRBD1 might be the D (5 bases). There are 14 residues in the CDR3. The germline V gene has CDR1 LNHDA and CDR2 SQIVND (reference sequence). V was cut by 7 bases and J by 3 bases, with 15 bases left in between.

The genes are TRBV5-5 and TRBJ2-7; TRBD1 agrees at 7 bases. Germline V gene lookup returns CDR1 SGHKS and CDR2 YYEKEE (reference sequence). V lost 4 bases and J lost 3; bases outside the gene matches: 4. The CDR3 runs 13 residues. CDR3 region: CASSITGVYEQYF. CDR3 bases: TGTGCCAGCAGCATTACAGGGGTCTACGAGCAGTACTTC. The complete variable domain, with remaining parts taken from reference TRBV5-5 and TRBJ2-7, reads DAGVTQSPTHLIKTRGQQVTLRCSPISGHKSVSWYQQVLGQGPQFIFQYYEKEERGRGNFPDRFSARQFPNYSSELNVNALLLGDSALYLCASSITGVYEQYFGPGTRLTVT.

CDR3 coding DNA: TGCAGCGTACCTGACAGGGGAGGTTTGGCTGGGGCCAACGTCCTGACTTTC. This sequence encodes CSVPDRGGLAGANVLTF. This chain connects TRBV29-1 to TRBJ2-6; TRBD1 matches at 8 bases. Germline V gives CDR1 SQVTM, CDR2 ANQGSEA. V lost 6 bases and J lost 2; bases outside the gene matches: 12. The CDR3 length is 17 residues.

V is TRBV18 and J is TRBJ1-2, with TRBD1 matching 12 bases. The CDR3 runs 17 residues. With 4 bases clipped from V and 8 bases from J, the junction kept 14 bases outside the gene matches. Germline loops: CDR1 KGHSH, CDR2 LQKENI. CDR3 DNA sequence: TGTGCCAGCTCACTGAAAAACACCAGGGACAGGGGGCGAGGCTACACCTTC. This translates into CASSLKNTRDRGRGYTF.

This rearrangement joins TRBV9 to TRBJ2-1; D might be TRBD2 (6 bases). CDR1 is SGDLS and CDR2 is YYNGEE in the germline V gene. The ends were cut back, 6 bases at V and 3 bases at J, with 13 bases in the middle. The CDR3 runs to 14 residues. This CDR3 is CASNPAGFYNEQFF. The CDR3 DNA follows: TGTGCCAGCAATCCGGCGGGGTTCTACAATGAGCAGTTCTTC.

The V and J genes are TRBV11-2 and TRBJ2-1; 11 nucleotides align to TRBD2. J lost 4 bases, V lost 5 bases, and 10 bases had no gene match. The CDR3 contains 17 residues. Germline V CDR1 and CDR2: SGHAT, FQNNGV. CDR3 bases: TGTGCCAGCAGCCCCCGTAGGGGACTAGCGGATTACAATGAGCAGTTCTTC. It is translated as CASSPRRGLADYNEQFF.

The chain is built from TRBV5-1 and TRBJ2-5, with D unresolved. The germline gives CDR1 SGHRS, CDR2 YFSETQ. Trimming took off 4 bases at V and 3 bases at J, with 10 bases between the two ends. This CDR3 spans 13 amino acids. The CDR3 DNA sequence: TGCGCCAGCAGCGTAAACATAAAAGAGACCCAGTACTTC. The encoded protein is CASSVNIKETQYF.

V and J are TRBV9 and TRBJ2-3; 12 bases line up with TRBD2. V was clipped by 3 bases and J by 3 bases; unmatched bases: 2. Germline V gives CDR1 SGDLS, CDR2 YYNGEE. The CDR3 runs to 15 residues. This chain's CDR3 is CASSELAGGTDTQYF. The CDR3 DNA reads TGTGCCAGCAGCGAACTAGCGGGAGGAACAGATACGCAGTATTTT.

This clone was seen once. The chain combines TRBV30 with TRBJ1-1; no clear D gene. The germline V gene encodes CDR1 GTSNPN and CDR2 SVGIG (reference sequence). V lost 0 bases, J lost 4 bases, and 9 bases lay in between. There are 13 residues in the CDR3. The CDR3 sequence is CAWSVSIRTEAFF. Here the CDR3 DNA reads TGTGCCTGGAGTGTATCGATTCGCACTGAAGCTTTCTTT.

This chain uses TRBV18 with TRBJ2-3, with D possibly being TRBD2 (5 bases). Trimming stripped 0 bases from V and 6 bases from J, with 16 bases between. The CDR3 extends over 16 amino acids. Germline V gives CDR1 KGHSH, CDR2 LQKENI. CDR3 sequence reads: CASSPPGLLQADTQYF. In nucleotides, the CDR3 is TGTGCCAGCTCACCACCAGGACTTCTGCAAGCGGATACGCAGTATTTT. The variable domain in full, completed from reference TRBV18 and TRBJ2-3, reads NAGVMQNPRHLVRRRGQEARLRCSPMKGHSHVYWYRQLPEEGLKFMVYLQKENIIDESGMPKERFSAEFPKEGPSILRIQQVVRGDSAAYFCASSPPGLLQADTQYFGPGTRLTVL.

The CDR3 DNA reads TGTGCCAGCAGCTTGGCTTTATCGGGATCCTACGAGCAGTACTTC. Protein product: CASSLALSGSYEQYF. The rearrangement joins TRBV5-6 to TRBJ2-7; possibly TRBD2 for D (5 bases). The ends were cut back, 0 bases at V and 1 base at J, with 11 bases in the middle. Germline CDR1 SGHDT, CDR2 YYEEEE. The CDR3 loop spans 15 amino acids. Together with reference TRBV5-6 and TRBJ2-7, the CDR3 gives the full variable domain: DAGVTQSPTHLIKTRGQQVTLRCSPKSGHDTVSWYQQALGQGPQFIFQYYEEEERQRGNFPDRFSGHQFPNYSSELNVNALLLGDSALYLCASSLALSGSYEQYFGPGTRLTVT.

The chain carries TRBV7-3 and TRBJ1-5; D uncertain. The CDR3 covers 13 residues. The V end was cut by 1 base, the J end by 5 bases, with 6 bases between. The V gene's germline CDR1 is SGHTA and CDR2 FQGTGA. DNA for the CDR3: TGTGCCAGCAGCTTAAACCTGGATCAGCCCCAGCATTTT. Its protein is CASSLNLDQPQHF.

The genes are TRBV19 and TRBJ1-5, with 8 bases lining up with TRBD1. This CDR3 region has 15 residues. CDR1 LNHDA and CDR2 SQIVND come from the germline V gene (reference sequence). V lost 0 bases and J lost 6; bases outside the gene matches: 4. The CDR3 here is CASSIEGRGLQPQHF. In nucleotides, the CDR3 is TGTGCCAGTAGTATAGAGGGCAGGGGGCTTCAGCCCCAGCATTTT.

The chain links TRBV11-2 to TRBJ2-1; D may be TRBD1 (6 bases). The V end was cut by 1 base, the J end by 5 bases, with 12 bases between. Germline lookup yields CDR1 SGHAT and CDR2 FQNNGV. The CDR3 has 15 amino acids. The DNA for the CDR3 is TGTGCCAGCAGCTTAGGGGGGCTACCTAACAATGAGCAGTTCTTC. Protein sequence: CASSLGGLPNNEQFF.